The 9 T cell receptor beta chains below come from one sample, sequenced in a study of cytomegalovirus exposure and HLA in healthy donors. 60 Vbeta and 13 Jbeta primers were used in PCR. This table comes from immunoSEQ multiplex PCR, and its TCRdb copy is limited to in-frame clones, with some not included. The sample shows 150,000 to 200,000 clones, 84% of them seen only once. The sample taken for sequencing was PBMCs. The receptors shown here come from a boy aged 5-17 years in good health and CMV-seronegative.

This chain connects TRBV27 to TRBJ1-5; TRBD1 might be the D (6 bases). The V gene lost 6 bases and the J gene lost 0 bases, with 15 bases spanning the gap. Germline CDR1 MNHEY, CDR2 SMNVEV (reference sequence). CDR3 length equals 16 residues. CDR3 coding DNA: TGTGCCAGCAGCCTATTCCGGGACAATAGCAATCAGCCCCAGCATTTT. This sequence encodes CASSLFRDNSNQPQHF.

This clone was seen only a few times. The genes are TRBV5-1 and TRBJ2-7; no firm D call. The germline V gene has CDR1 SGHRS and CDR2 YFSETQ. V lost 7 bases and J lost 2, with 10 bases in between. CDR3 length: 12 amino acids. The CDR3 region has the DNA TGCGCCAGCCCCCTAGAGGCCTACGAGCAGTACTTC. It is translated as CASPLEAYEQYF.

Of note for this clone: Other DNA sequences in this specimen translate into the identical CDR3. The V call is TRBV29-1, the J call TRBJ1-1; 10 bases match TRBD1. This CDR3 region has 12 residues. Germline CDR1 SQVTM, CDR2 ANQGSEA. V trimming: 6 bases; J trimming: 3 bases; junction bases outside the gene matches: 1. This CDR3 is CSVGTGDTEAFF. The CDR3 nucleotides are TGCAGCGTGGGGACAGGGGACACTGAAGCTTTCTTT.

The chain carries TRBV15 and TRBJ1-6; D is ambiguous. The germline V and J ends were trimmed by 0 bases and 10 bases, with 7 bases remaining between them. The CDR3 is 13 residues long. CDR1 is LNHNV, CDR2 YYDKDF, per germline (reference sequence). This chain's CDR3 is CATSRDIGSPLHF. The CDR3 bases are TGTGCCACCAGCAGAGATATTGGCTCACCCCTCCACTTT.

The chain has TRBV30 and TRBJ1-1; possibly TRBD1 for D (5 bases). With 4 bases removed from V and 1 base from J, the gap between germline ends came to 7 bases. CDR1 GTSNPN and CDR2 SVGIG come from the germline V gene (reference sequence). The CDR3 has 12 residues. The CDR3 reads CAWNQGNTEAFF. CDR3 sequence (DNA): TGTGCCTGGAATCAGGGGAACACTGAAGCTTTCTTT.

The chain recombines TRBV5-5 with TRBJ2-5; maybe TRBD1 (6 bases). This CDR3 spans 14 amino acids. Germline V gene lookup returns CDR1 SGHKS and CDR2 YYEKEE (reference sequence). Trimming took 1 base from V and 2 from J, leaving 9 bases between them. The CDR3 is CASSLQGRQETQYF. The DNA of the CDR3 is TGTGCCAGCAGCTTGCAGGGGCGGCAAGAGACCCAGTACTTC. The full variable domain, its missing parts supplied by reference TRBV5-5 and TRBJ2-5, is DAGVTQSPTHLIKTRGQQVTLRCSPISGHKSVSWYQQVLGQGPQFIFQYYEKEERGRGNFPDRFSARQFPNYSSELNVNALLLGDSALYLCASSLQGRQETQYFGPGTRLLVL.

This chain links TRBV27 with TRBJ1-1; TRBD1 agrees at 7 bases. CDR3 length: 14 amino acids. Germline CDR1 and CDR2: MNHEY and SMNVEV (reference sequence). V lost 5 bases and J lost 3; bases outside the gene matches: 6. CDR3 DNA: TGTGCCAGCAGTCCGTCCGGGACAGACACTGAAGCTTTCTTT. This codes for CASSPSGTDTEAFF.

J is TRBJ2-5 and V is TRBV2; 11 nucleotides line up with TRBD2. The CDR3 is 18 residues long. The V segment lost 1 base and the J segment 2 bases; nucleotides outside the gene matches: 9. Per germline, CDR1 SNHLY and CDR2 FYNNEI. CDR3 sequence: CASSEGQVAGGLQETQYF. The CDR3, as DNA: TGTGCCAGCAGTGAAGGCCAAGTAGCGGGGGGGCTACAAGAGACCCAGTACTTC.

The rearrangement links TRBV5-1 to TRBJ2-7; 12 bases line up with TRBD2. With 7 bases clipped from V and 6 bases from J, the junction kept 8 bases outside the gene matches. Germline CDR1 SGHRS, CDR2 YFSETQ. The CDR3 sequence is 14 residues long. For the CDR3, the DNA is TGCGCCAGCCGGGGACTAGCGGGCTCGGTCGAGCAGTACTTC. Translated: CASRGLAGSVEQYF. Using reference TRBV5-1 and TRBJ2-7 for the parts outside the CDR3, the full variable domain is KAGVTQTPRYLIKTRGQQVTLSCSPISGHRSVSWYQQTPGQGLQFLFEYFSETQRNKGNFPGRFSGRQFSNSRSEMNVSTLELGDSALYLCASRGLAGSVEQYFGPGTRLTVT.